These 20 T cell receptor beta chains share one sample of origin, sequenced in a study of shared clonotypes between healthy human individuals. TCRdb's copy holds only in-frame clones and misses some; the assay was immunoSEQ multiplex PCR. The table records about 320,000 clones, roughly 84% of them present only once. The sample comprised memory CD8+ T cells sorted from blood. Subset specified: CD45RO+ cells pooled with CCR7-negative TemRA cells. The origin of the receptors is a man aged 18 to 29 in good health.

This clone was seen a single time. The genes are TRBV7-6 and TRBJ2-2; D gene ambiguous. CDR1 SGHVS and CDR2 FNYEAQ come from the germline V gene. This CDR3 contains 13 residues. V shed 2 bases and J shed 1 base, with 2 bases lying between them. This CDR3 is CASSLWNTGELFF. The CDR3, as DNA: TGTGCCAGCAGCTTATGGAACACCGGGGAGCTGTTTTTT.

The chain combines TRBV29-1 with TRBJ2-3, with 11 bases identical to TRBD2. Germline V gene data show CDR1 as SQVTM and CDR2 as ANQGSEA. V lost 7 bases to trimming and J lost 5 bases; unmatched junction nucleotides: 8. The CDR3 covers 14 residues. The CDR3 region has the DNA TGCAGCGCCTTCGTAGCGGGGGGGGTAGATACGCAGTATTTT. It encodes CSAFVAGGVDTQYF.

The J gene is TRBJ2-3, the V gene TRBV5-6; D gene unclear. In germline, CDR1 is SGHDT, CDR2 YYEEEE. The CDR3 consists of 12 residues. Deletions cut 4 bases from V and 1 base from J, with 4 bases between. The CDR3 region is CASSAGTDTQYF. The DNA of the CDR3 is TGTGCCAGCAGCGCTGGCACAGATACGCAGTATTTT.

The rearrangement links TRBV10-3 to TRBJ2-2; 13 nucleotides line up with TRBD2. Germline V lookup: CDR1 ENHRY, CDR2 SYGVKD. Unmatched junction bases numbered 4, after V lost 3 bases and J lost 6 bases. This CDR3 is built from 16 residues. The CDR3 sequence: CAISDPGLAGSGELFF. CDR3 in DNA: TGTGCCATCAGTGATCCGGGACTAGCGGGATCCGGGGAGCTGTTTTTT.

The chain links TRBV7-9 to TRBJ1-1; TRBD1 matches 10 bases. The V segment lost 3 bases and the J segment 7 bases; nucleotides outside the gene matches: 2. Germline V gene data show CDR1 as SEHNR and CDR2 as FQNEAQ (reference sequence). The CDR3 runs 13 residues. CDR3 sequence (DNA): TGTGCCAGCAGCTTGGGACAGGGGATTGAAGCTTTCTTT. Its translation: CASSLGQGIEAFF.

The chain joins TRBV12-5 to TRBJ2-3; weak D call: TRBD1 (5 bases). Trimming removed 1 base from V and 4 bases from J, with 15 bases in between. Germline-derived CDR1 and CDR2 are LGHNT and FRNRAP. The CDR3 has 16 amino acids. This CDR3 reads CASGLDYHQGADTQYF. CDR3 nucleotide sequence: TGTGCTAGTGGTTTGGATTACCACCAGGGCGCAGATACGCAGTATTTT.

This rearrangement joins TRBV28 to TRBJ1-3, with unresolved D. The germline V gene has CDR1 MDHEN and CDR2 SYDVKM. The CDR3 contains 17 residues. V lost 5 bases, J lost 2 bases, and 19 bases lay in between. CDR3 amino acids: CASSVPLFGEAGNTIYF. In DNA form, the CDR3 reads TGTGCCAGCAGTGTCCCCCTTTTCGGGGAGGCTGGAAACACCATATATTTT. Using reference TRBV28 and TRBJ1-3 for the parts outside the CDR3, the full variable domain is DVKVTQSSRYLVKRTGEKVFLECVQDMDHENMFWYRQDPGLGLRLIYFSYDVKMKEKGDIPEGYSVSREKKERFSLILESASTNQTSMYLCASSVPLFGEAGNTIYFGEGSWLTVV.

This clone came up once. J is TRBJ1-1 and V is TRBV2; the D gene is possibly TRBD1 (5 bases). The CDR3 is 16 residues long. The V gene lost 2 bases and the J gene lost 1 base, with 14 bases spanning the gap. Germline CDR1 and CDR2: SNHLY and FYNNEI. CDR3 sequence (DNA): TGTGCCAGCAGTGAATCGGTCGACGGGGGGAACACTGAAGCTTTCTTT. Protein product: CASSESVDGGNTEAFF.

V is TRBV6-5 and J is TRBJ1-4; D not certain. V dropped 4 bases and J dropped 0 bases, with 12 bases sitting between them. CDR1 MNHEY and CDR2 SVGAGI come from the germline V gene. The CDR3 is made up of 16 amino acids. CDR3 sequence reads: CASSSDPFATNEKLFF. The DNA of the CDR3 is TGTGCCAGCAGTTCAGACCCCTTCGCAACTAATGAAAAACTGTTTTTT.

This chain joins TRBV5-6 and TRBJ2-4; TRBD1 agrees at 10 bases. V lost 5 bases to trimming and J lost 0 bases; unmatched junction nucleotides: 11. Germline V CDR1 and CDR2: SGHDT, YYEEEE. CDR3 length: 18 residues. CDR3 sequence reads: CASSNRDRGHLAKNIQYF. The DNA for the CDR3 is TGTGCCAGCAGTAACCGGGACAGGGGCCATTTAGCCAAAAACATTCAGTACTTC.

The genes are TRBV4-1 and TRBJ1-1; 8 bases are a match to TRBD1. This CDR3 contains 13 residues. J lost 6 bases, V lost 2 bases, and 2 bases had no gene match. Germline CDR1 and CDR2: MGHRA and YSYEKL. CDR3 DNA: TGCGCCAGCAGCCAACCAGGGGGCTCTGAAGCTTTCTTT. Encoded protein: CASSQPGGSEAFF.

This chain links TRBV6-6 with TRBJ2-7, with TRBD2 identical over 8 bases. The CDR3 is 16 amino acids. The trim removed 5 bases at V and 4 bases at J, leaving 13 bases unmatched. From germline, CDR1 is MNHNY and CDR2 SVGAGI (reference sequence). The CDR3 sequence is CASSPIFGRAGYEQYF. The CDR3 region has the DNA TGTGCCAGCAGTCCTATTTTCGGGAGGGCCGGATACGAGCAGTACTTC.

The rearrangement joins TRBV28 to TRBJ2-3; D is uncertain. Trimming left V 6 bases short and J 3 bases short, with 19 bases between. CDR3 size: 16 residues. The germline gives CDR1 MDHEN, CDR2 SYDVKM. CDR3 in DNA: TGTGCCAGCAGCCCAACCCGGATACTTGCGACAGATACGCAGTATTTT. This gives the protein CASSPTRILATDTQYF.

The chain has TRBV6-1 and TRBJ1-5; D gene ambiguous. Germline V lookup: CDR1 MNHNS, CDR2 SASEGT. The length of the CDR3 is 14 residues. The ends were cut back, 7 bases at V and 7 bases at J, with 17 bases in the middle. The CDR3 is CASMDFSVWQPQHF. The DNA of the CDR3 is TGTGCCAGCATGGATTTTTCGGTTTGGCAGCCCCAGCATTTT.

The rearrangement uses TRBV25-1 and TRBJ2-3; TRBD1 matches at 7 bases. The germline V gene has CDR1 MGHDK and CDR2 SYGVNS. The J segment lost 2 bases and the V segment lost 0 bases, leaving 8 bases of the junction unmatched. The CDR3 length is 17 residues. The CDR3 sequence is CASSEYSGRGTTDTQYF. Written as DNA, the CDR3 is TGTGCCAGCAGTGAATATTCGGGCAGGGGGACCACAGATACGCAGTATTTT.

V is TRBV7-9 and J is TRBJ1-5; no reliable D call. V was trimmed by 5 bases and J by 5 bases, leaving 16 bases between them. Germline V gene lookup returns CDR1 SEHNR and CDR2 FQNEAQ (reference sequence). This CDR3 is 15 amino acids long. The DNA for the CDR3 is TGTGCCAGCAGCAATTCAATGGAAAAGGATCAGCCCCAGCATTTT. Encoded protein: CASSNSMEKDQPQHF.

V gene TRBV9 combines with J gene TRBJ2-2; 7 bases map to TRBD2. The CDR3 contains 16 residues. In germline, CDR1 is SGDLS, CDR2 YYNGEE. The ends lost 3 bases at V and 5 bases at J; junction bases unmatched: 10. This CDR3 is CASSAYSSRGTGELFF. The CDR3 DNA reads TGTGCCAGCAGCGCCTACTCGTCGCGGGGGACCGGGGAGCTGTTTTTT.

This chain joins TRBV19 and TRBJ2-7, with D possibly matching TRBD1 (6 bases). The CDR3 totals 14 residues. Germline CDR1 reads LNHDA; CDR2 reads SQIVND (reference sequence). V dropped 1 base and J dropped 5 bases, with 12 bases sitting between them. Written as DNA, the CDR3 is TGTGCCAGTAGTATAGCACAGGGAACCAACGAGCAGTACTTC. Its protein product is CASSIAQGTNEQYF.

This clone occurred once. The CDR3 nucleotides read TGCAGCGTTGAAGATTTGGGAGTCCAAACAAATATCATGAACACTGAAGCTTTCTTT. Its translation: CSVEDLGVQTNIMNTEAFF. The chain has TRBV29-1 and TRBJ1-1; D gene ambiguous. The CDR3 has 19 amino acids. V shed 0 bases and J shed 0 bases, with 23 bases lying between them. Germline V gene sequence: CDR1 SQVTM, CDR2 ANQGSEA.

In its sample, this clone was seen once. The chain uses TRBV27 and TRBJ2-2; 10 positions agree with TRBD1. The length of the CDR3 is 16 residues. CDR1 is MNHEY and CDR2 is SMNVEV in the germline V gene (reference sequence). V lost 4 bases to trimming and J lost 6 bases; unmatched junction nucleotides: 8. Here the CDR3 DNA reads TGTGCCAGCAGTTCCACCGGGACAGGGGTACCCGGGGAGCTGTTTTTT. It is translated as CASSSTGTGVPGELFF.